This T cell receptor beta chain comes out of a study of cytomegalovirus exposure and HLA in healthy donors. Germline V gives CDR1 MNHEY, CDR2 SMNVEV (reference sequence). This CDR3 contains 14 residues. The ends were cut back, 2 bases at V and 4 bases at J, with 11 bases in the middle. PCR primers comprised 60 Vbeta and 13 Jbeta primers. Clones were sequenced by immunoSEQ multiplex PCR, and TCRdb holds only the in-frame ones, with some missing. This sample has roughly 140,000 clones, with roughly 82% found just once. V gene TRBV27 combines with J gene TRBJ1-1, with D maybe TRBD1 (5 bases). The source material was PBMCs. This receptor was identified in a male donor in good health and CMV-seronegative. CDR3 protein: CASSLQGRVTEAFF. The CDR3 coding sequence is TGTGCCAGCAGTTTACAGGGTAGGGTCACTGAAGCTTTCTTT.